This entry lists 26 T cell receptor beta chains sequenced from one sample in a study of blood T cell repertoires in COVID-19. Assay used: immunoSEQ multiplex PCR; TCRdb lists only in-frame clones, some missing. Among about 85,000 clones listed, around 90% were seen once. Sequencing was carried out using peripheral blood. The receptors were sampled from a woman of 80 years or more with active or convalescent COVID-19.

The chain carries TRBV4-3 and TRBJ2-2; no definite D call. The CDR3 length is 16 residues. V shed 0 bases and J shed 1 base, with 9 bases lying between them. Germline values: CDR1 LGHNA, CDR2 YSLEER. This chain's CDR3 is CASSQEGTRNTGELFF. The CDR3 nucleotides read TGCGCCAGCAGCCAAGAGGGCACACGGAACACCGGGGAGCTGTTTTTT.

The V call is TRBV4-3, the J call TRBJ2-5; 15 bases match TRBD2. V was clipped by 1 base and J by 3 bases; unmatched bases: 12. Germline V CDR1 and CDR2: LGHNA, YSLEER. The CDR3 sequence is 20 residues long. CDR3 protein: CASSQVVEGLAGGPEETQYF. The CDR3 DNA follows: TGCGCCAGCAGCCAAGTCGTTGAAGGACTAGCGGGAGGGCCAGAAGAGACCCAGTACTTC.

The CDR3 DNA reads TGTGCCAGCAGCTATCGGGACAGATATTGGGTCGATTCACCCCTCCACTTT. Translated: CASSYRDRYWVDSPLHF. The chain joins TRBV11-2 to TRBJ1-6, with 7 bases identical to TRBD1. The V gene end was trimmed by 4 bases and the J gene end by 8 bases; junction bases not matched to a gene: 14. Germline CDR1 is SGHAT and CDR2 is FQNNGV. The CDR3 is 17 residues long.

V gene TRBV11-2 combines with J gene TRBJ2-1; 8 bases map to TRBD2. Per the germline V gene, CDR1 is SGHAT and CDR2 is FQNNGV. V was clipped by 5 bases and J by 10 bases; unmatched bases: 16. This CDR3 is built from 16 residues. In DNA, the CDR3 is TGTGCCAGCAGCCGGGCACGGGCGGGACTAGGTGGGGAGCAGTTCTTC. Translation: CASSRARAGLGGEQFF. The full variable domain, its missing parts supplied by reference TRBV11-2 and TRBJ2-1, is EAGVAQSPRYKIIEKRQSVAFWCNPISGHATLYWYQQILGQGPKLLIQFQNNGVVDDSQLPKDRFSAERLKGVDSTLKIQPAKLEDSAVYLCASSRARAGLGGEQFFGPGTRLTVL.

Only one count was recorded for this clone. The V gene is TRBV11-3, the J gene TRBJ2-1, with 8 positions matching TRBD2. V was clipped by 5 bases and J by 8 bases; unmatched bases: 5. Germline V gene lookup returns CDR1 SGHNT and CDR2 YENEEA. The CDR3 is 13 amino acids. Here the CDR3 reads CASSPGLDDEQFF. The CDR3 nucleotides are TGTGCCAGCAGCCCGGGACTAGACGATGAGCAGTTCTTC.

This clone was found once. This chain links TRBV11-2 with TRBJ2-2; possible D gene TRBD2, 5 bases. This CDR3 is 13 amino acids long. Trimming stripped 5 bases from V and 6 bases from J, with 10 bases between. The germline gives CDR1 SGHAT, CDR2 FQNNGV. The CDR3 region is CASSRERAGELFF. Here the CDR3 DNA reads TGTGCCAGCAGCCGCGAGAGGGCCGGGGAGCTGTTTTTT.

This clone has a handful of counts. The chain's CDR3 is CASSLGDPRTGGISPLHF. CDR3 DNA: TGTGCCAGCAGCTTAGGAGACCCTAGGACAGGGGGCATTTCACCCCTCCACTTT. The chain has TRBV7-2 and TRBJ1-6; 11 bases agree with TRBD1. The CDR3 runs 18 residues. From germline, CDR1 is SGHTA and CDR2 FQGNSA. The junction had 11 bases not matched to a gene; V was cut back by 1 base and J by 9 bases.

The V gene is TRBV19, the J gene TRBJ1-1; D ambiguous. The germline V gene encodes CDR1 LNHDA and CDR2 SQIVND (reference sequence). V lost 3 bases to trimming and J lost 0 bases, with 8 bases between them. The CDR3 sequence is 14 residues long. The CDR3 region is CASSIDTVNTEAFF. CDR3 sequence (DNA): TGTGCCAGTAGTATCGATACAGTGAACACTGAAGCTTTCTTT.

This clone was seen only once. V is TRBV27 and J is TRBJ2-7; 15 nucleotides agree with TRBD2. Germline-derived CDR1 and CDR2 are MNHEY and SMNVEV (reference sequence). V shed 6 bases and J 6 bases; nucleotides not matched to a gene: 9. This CDR3 region has 16 residues. CDR3 in amino acids: CASSWTSGRAVGEQYF. In nucleotides, the CDR3 is TGTGCCAGCAGCTGGACTAGCGGGAGGGCTGTGGGCGAGCAGTACTTC.

V is TRBV9 and J is TRBJ2-1; D perhaps matches TRBD2 (6 bases). V lost 3 bases and J 7 bases, leaving 20 bases between the germline ends. This CDR3 has 16 amino acids. The germline V gene has CDR1 SGDLS and CDR2 YYNGEE. CDR3 loop: CASSADARGKWNEQFF. Written as DNA, the CDR3 is TGTGCCAGCAGCGCTGACGCCCGGGGGAAATGGAATGAGCAGTTCTTC.

The rearrangement links TRBV25-1 to TRBJ2-3; 8 positions match TRBD2. CDR1 MGHDK and CDR2 SYGVNS come from the germline V gene. The CDR3 extends over 16 amino acids. Unmatched junction bases numbered 11, after V lost 4 bases and J lost 5 bases. The CDR3 DNA follows: TGTGCCAGCAGTGGAGGCCTAGCGGGTGGCTTAGATACGCAGTATTTT. Amino acids: CASSGGLAGGLDTQYF.

The chain combines TRBV19 with TRBJ2-1; 16 positions agree with TRBD2. This CDR3 spans 20 amino acids. CDR1 and CDR2 from the germline V gene are LNHDA and SQIVND (reference sequence). Germline trimming cut 3 bases from V and 8 bases from J; bases unmatched to any gene: 16. In nucleotides, the CDR3 is TGTGCCAGTAGTATTGCTTATGCCGGGACTAGCGGGAGGGCCCGACATGAGCAGTTCTTC. Its translation is CASSIAYAGTSGRARHEQFF.

The CDR3 nucleotides are TGCGCCAGCAGCCAAGGCAGACTTAATGAAAAACTGTTTTTT. It yields the protein CASSQGRLNEKLFF. The V call is TRBV4-1, the J call TRBJ1-4; D ambiguous. Trimming left V 1 base short and J 4 bases short, with 7 bases between. This CDR3 contains 14 residues. Germline-derived CDR1 and CDR2 are MGHRA and YSYEKL.

As for this clone: A read error may produce the germline difference seen at one junction end. The chain joins TRBV7-7 to TRBJ2-5; 9 nucleotides match TRBD1. The CDR3 runs to 15 residues. The germline CDR1 and CDR2 sequences are SSHAT and FNYEAQ (reference sequence). The CDR3 sequence is CASSLRGQGQETQYF. CDR3 coding DNA: TGTGCTAGCAGCTTGCGGGGACAGGGACAAGAGACCCAGTACTTC. The whole variable domain, remainder taken from reference TRBV7-7 and TRBJ2-5, is GAGVSQSPRYKVTKRGQDVTLRCDPISSHATLYWYQQALGQGPEFLTYFNYEAQPDKSGLPSDRFSAERPEGSISTLTIQRTEQRDSAMYRCASSLRGQGQETQYFGPGTRLLVL.

The chain joins TRBV9 to TRBJ2-7, with TRBD1 matching over 10 bases. This CDR3 is 16 amino acids long. V shed 4 bases and J 4 bases; nucleotides not matched to a gene: 11. The germline CDR1 and CDR2 sequences are SGDLS and YYNGEE. The chain's CDR3 is CASSLRGGTGDYEQYF. CDR3 coding DNA: TGTGCCAGCAGCCTGAGAGGCGGGACAGGGGATTACGAGCAGTACTTC.

The chain joins TRBV7-9 to TRBJ1-2, with D uncertain. Germline loops: CDR1 SEHNR, CDR2 FQNEAQ (reference sequence). The CDR3 is 12 amino acids. With 1 base removed from V and 4 bases from J, the gap between germline ends came to 4 bases. The CDR3 here is CASSLEAYGYTF. In nucleotides, the CDR3 is TGTGCCAGCAGCTTAGAAGCCTATGGCTACACCTTC. The variable domain in full, with the rest retrieved from reference TRBV7-9 and TRBJ1-2, is DTGVSQNPRHKITKRGQNVTFRCDPISEHNRLYWYRQTLGQGPEFLTYFQNEAQLEKSRLLSDRFSAERPKGSFSTLEIQRTEQGDSAMYLCASSLEAYGYTFGSGTRLTVV.

This chain links TRBV3-1 (or the pseudogene TRBV3-2) with TRBJ1-6; 10 bases match TRBD1. The CDR3 loop spans 15 amino acids. Trimming removed 4 bases from V and 10 bases from J; junction bases left unmatched: 7. Per germline, CDR1 LGHDT and CDR2 YNNKEL (reference sequence). The CDR3 DNA is TGTGCCAGCAGCCCCGACAGGGGGCGCGGATCACCCCTCCACTTT. It encodes CASSPDRGRGSPLHF.

This chain joins TRBV9 and TRBJ1-3; D remains unclear. Trimming shortened V by 0 bases and J by 3 bases, and 13 bases separated the two germline ends. This CDR3 is built from 16 residues. Germline V gives CDR1 SGDLS, CDR2 YYNGEE. The chain's CDR3 is CASSVAVGASGNTIYF. CDR3 nucleotides: TGTGCCAGCAGCGTAGCTGTGGGAGCAAGTGGAAACACCATATATTTT. The complete variable domain, with remaining parts taken from reference TRBV9 and TRBJ1-3, reads DSGVTQTPKHLITATGQRVTLRCSPRSGDLSVYWYQQSLDQGLQFLIQYYNGEERAKGNILERFSAQQFPDLHSELNLSSLELGDSALYFCASSVAVGASGNTIYFGEGSWLTVV.

This chain connects TRBV28 to TRBJ2-3; 11 bases agree with TRBD2. Germline assignment: CDR1 MDHEN and CDR2 SYDVKM. This CDR3 contains 18 residues. With 5 bases clipped from V and 1 base from J, the junction kept 11 bases outside the gene matches. The CDR3 reads CASSTLAGAFSGTDTQYF. The CDR3 DNA is TGTGCCAGCAGTACACTAGCGGGAGCCTTTTCGGGCACAGATACGCAGTATTTT.

V usage is TRBV10-3 and J usage is TRBJ1-2; 9 bases agree with TRBD1. With V trimmed by 9 bases and J by 7 bases, 6 bases remained unmatched. Germline V gene lookup returns CDR1 ENHRY and CDR2 SYGVKD. The CDR3 extends over 12 amino acids. The CDR3 bases are TGTGCCATGCGAAGACAGGGGGGTGGCTACACCTTC. This translates into CAMRRQGGGYTF.

Here the CDR3 DNA reads TGTGCCAACACACCAGGGTTACTCTACAATGAGCAGTTCTTC. Translated, it gives CANTPGLLYNEQFF. The rearrangement joins TRBV6-5 to TRBJ2-1; TRBD1 might be the D (5 bases). This CDR3 is 14 amino acids long. With 10 bases removed from V and 3 bases from J, the gap between germline ends came to 16 bases. Germline V CDR1 and CDR2: MNHEY, SVGAGI.

The chain has TRBV5-4 and TRBJ2-2; D is perhaps TRBD1 (6 bases). The V and J ends lost 3 bases and 6 bases respectively, with 12 bases between them. The germline CDR1 and CDR2 sequences are SGHNT and YYREEE (reference sequence). The CDR3 totals 14 residues. The CDR3 bases are TGTGCCAGCAGCTCATTCAGGGGTCCCGGGGAGCTGTTTTTT. Protein product: CASSSFRGPGELFF. Drawing the rest from reference TRBV5-4 and TRBJ2-2, the complete variable domain is ETGVTQSPTHLIKTRGQQVTLRCSSQSGHNTVSWYQQALGQGPQFIFQYYREEENGRGNFPPRFSGLQFPNYSSELNVNALELDDSALYLCASSSFRGPGELFFGEGSRLTVL.

The rearrangement links TRBV7-2 to TRBJ2-7; the D is unclear. Between the trimmed V and J ends, which lost 5 bases and 0 bases, there was a span of 14 bases. The CDR3 extends over 15 amino acids. Germline V CDR1 and CDR2: SGHTA, FQGNSA. This CDR3 is CASSPRSVSSYEQYF. The CDR3, as DNA: TGTGCCAGCAGCCCCCGTTCAGTAAGCTCCTACGAGCAGTACTTC.

V gene TRBV24-1 combines with J gene TRBJ2-3; 9 bases match TRBD1. The CDR3 is 17 residues long. Trimming removed 6 bases from V and 0 bases from J; junction bases left unmatched: 9. Germline V gene sequence: CDR1 KGHDR, CDR2 SFDVKD. CDR3 loop: CATSPGTGFSSTDTQYF. The CDR3 coding sequence is TGTGCCACCAGTCCCGGGACAGGGTTTTCTAGCACAGATACGCAGTATTTT.

The genes are TRBV28 and TRBJ2-1; TRBD1 agrees at 8 bases. The CDR3 loop spans 16 amino acids. Looked up from germline, CDR1 is MDHEN and CDR2 is SYDVKM. The ends lost 6 bases at V and 1 base at J; junction bases unmatched: 8. In nucleotides, the CDR3 is TGTGCCAGCAGCCCGGGACAGGCCCTTTCCTACAATGAGCAGTTCTTC. It yields the protein CASSPGQALSYNEQFF.

The V gene is TRBV5-1, the J gene TRBJ1-2; D call uncertain. The length of the CDR3 is 14 residues. The V gene's germline CDR1 is SGHRS and CDR2 YFSETQ. V was cut by 1 base and J by 8 bases, with 15 bases left in between. As DNA, the CDR3 is TGCGCCAGCAGCTTGCGGGTCGGCGAGCGCGGCTACACCTTC. Its translation is CASSLRVGERGYTF.